This TCR beta chain was recorded in a study of beta chain features in type 1 diabetes. Study-wide findings and caveats: Among all four CD4+ subsets, Type 1 diabetes patients had TCRB CDR3s that were moderately but significantly shorter.

Germline loops: CDR1 MNHNS, CDR2 SASEGT. The V gene lost 7 bases and the J gene lost 0 bases, with 7 bases spanning the gap. The CDR3 consists of 12 residues. Reverse transcribing all isolated RNA meant expressed TCRB transcripts were sequenced. Naive, central memory and regulatory T cell samples yielded some 3.9 million reads on average. The protocol was immunoSEQ multiplex PCR, while the TCRdb copy is restricted to in-frame clones and leaves out a portion. The data contain under 55,000 clones, about 40% of them singletons. Comment on this clone: Its specificity is not known. Other DNA sequences of this sample code for an identical CDR3.

This sequence joins TRBV6-1 and TRBJ2-7; D is perhaps TRBD1 (6 bases). This clonotype was obtained from a man younger than 40 with type 1 diabetes. The material sequenced was Tregs from blood. The DNA for the CDR3 is TGTGCCAGCAAGACAGGCTCCTACGAGCAGTACTTC. Residues: CASKTGSYEQYF.